The 31 T cell receptor beta chains reported below all come from one sample, sequenced in a study of blood T cell repertoires in COVID-19. Assay used: immunoSEQ multiplex PCR; TCRdb lists only in-frame clones, some missing. The table records some 150,000 clones, approximately 80% of them present only once. The sample comprised peripheral blood. All receptors derive from a man in his 60s with acute or convalescent COVID-19.

The rearrangement uses TRBV7-2 and TRBJ1-6; D gene unclear. The CDR3 extends over 15 amino acids. Germline loops: CDR1 SGHTA, CDR2 FQGNSA. Trimming pared 5 bases from V and 10 bases from J, leaving 18 bases between. Here the CDR3 reads CASSQRWLSNSPLHF. Written as DNA, the CDR3 is TGTGCCAGCAGCCAGCGGTGGTTAAGTAACTCACCCCTCCACTTT.

The chain has TRBV27 and TRBJ1-1, with TRBD1 matching 9 bases. The length of the CDR3 is 14 residues. Germline CDR1 and CDR2: MNHEY and SMNVEV (reference sequence). The CDR3 protein is CASRKRDRATEAFF. The CDR3 DNA follows: TGTGCTTCCAGGAAAAGGGACAGGGCTACTGAAGCTTTCTTT.

This clone was observed a handful of times. The rearrangement links TRBV5-5 to TRBJ2-2, with 7 bases aligning to TRBD2. This CDR3 region has 18 residues. Germline V lookup: CDR1 SGHKS, CDR2 YYEKEE (reference sequence). V dropped 4 bases and J dropped 5; count of bases not matched to a gene: 17. CDR3: CASSPWGGNQLATGELFF. CDR3 coding DNA: TGTGCCAGCAGCCCCTGGGGGGGAAATCAGCTCGCTACCGGGGAGCTGTTTTTT. The complete variable domain, with remaining parts taken from reference TRBV5-5 and TRBJ2-2, reads DAGVTQSPTHLIKTRGQQVTLRCSPISGHKSVSWYQQVLGQGPQFIFQYYEKEERGRGNFPDRFSARQFPNYSSELNVNALLLGDSALYLCASSPWGGNQLATGELFFGEGSRLTVL.

This chain joins TRBV24-1 and TRBJ2-3; TRBD2 matches 11 bases. V was pared by 4 bases and J by 1 base, with 9 bases of the junction left unmatched. CDR3 size: 18 residues. Germline CDR1 and CDR2: KGHDR and SFDVKD. The CDR3 DNA sequence: TGTGCCACCAGTGACTCCCGAGGTAGCGGGGGGGGCACAGATACGCAGTATTTT. Its protein is CATSDSRGSGGGTDTQYF.

This rearrangement joins TRBV6-5 to TRBJ2-7; 7 bases are a match to TRBD2. CDR1 and CDR2 from the germline V gene are MNHEY and SVGAGI. Unmatched junction bases numbered 0, after V lost 2 bases and J lost 2 bases. The CDR3 length is 13 residues. CDR3 coding DNA: TGTGCCAGCAGTTACGGGACTACCTACGAGCAGTACTTC. This encodes CASSYGTTYEQYF.

This clone has a single count. The chain has TRBV4-2 and TRBJ2-1; 9 bases align to TRBD2. Losses at the gene ends were 4 bases for V and 7 bases for J; bases not matched to a gene: 8. Germline values: CDR1 LGHNA, CDR2 YNFKEQ. CDR3 size: 15 residues. The chain's CDR3 is CASSPGSSGMNEQFF. CDR3 sequence (DNA): TGTGCCAGCAGCCCTGGGTCTAGCGGGATGAATGAGCAGTTCTTC.

J is TRBJ1-3 and V is TRBV7-2; D is unclear. V lost 2 bases and J 2 bases, leaving 10 bases between the germline ends. The germline CDR1 and CDR2 sequences are SGHTA and FQGNSA. The CDR3 contains 15 residues. The CDR3 DNA follows: TGTGCCAGCAGCTTATTTTTCGGTACTGGAAACACCATATATTTT. It codes for CASSLFFGTGNTIYF.

The chain recombines TRBV27 with TRBJ1-5, with D unclear. CDR1 MNHEY and CDR2 SMNVEV come from the germline V gene (reference sequence). CDR3 length: 14 amino acids. Between the trimmed V and J ends, which lost 3 bases and 1 base, there was a span of 7 bases. This chain's CDR3 is CASSFRGSNQPQHF. The CDR3 nucleotides are TGTGCCAGCAGTTTCAGAGGGAGCAATCAGCCCCAGCATTTT.

In DNA form, the CDR3 reads TGTGCCAGCAGTGATGAGCCCGGGGAGCTGTTTTTT. This codes for CASSDEPGELFF. The chain joins TRBV2 to TRBJ2-2, with no clear D. Trimming stripped 3 bases from V and 6 bases from J, with 5 bases between. The CDR3 sequence is 12 residues long. CDR1 and CDR2 (germline): SNHLY, FYNNEI. The complete variable domain, with remaining parts taken from reference TRBV2 and TRBJ2-2, reads EPEVTQTPSHQVTQMGQEVILRCVPISNHLYFYWYRQILGQKVEFLVSFYNNEISEKSEIFDDQFSVERPDGSNFTLKIRSTKLEDSAMYFCASSDEPGELFFGEGSRLTVL.

In its sample, this clone was seen many times. The J gene is TRBJ1-1, the V gene TRBV5-4; tentative D call: TRBD1 (6 bases). This CDR3 comprises 15 residues. Germline V gene lookup returns CDR1 SGHNT and CDR2 YYREEE (reference sequence). V was cut by 5 bases and J by 4 bases, with 18 bases left in between. CDR3 loop: CASRLGGGGTTEAFF. For the CDR3, the DNA is TGTGCCAGCAGGCTCGGGGGAGGGGGGACCACTGAAGCTTTCTTT. The variable domain in full, completed from reference TRBV5-4 and TRBJ1-1, reads ETGVTQSPTHLIKTRGQQVTLRCSSQSGHNTVSWYQQALGQGPQFIFQYYREEENGRGNFPPRFSGLQFPNYSSELNVNALELDDSALYLCASRLGGGGTTEAFFGQGTRLTVV.

The chain is built from TRBV19 and TRBJ2-2, with D uncertain. Between the trimmed V and J ends, which lost 6 bases and 4 bases, there was a span of 6 bases. CDR3 length: 12 amino acids. The germline V gene encodes CDR1 LNHDA and CDR2 SQIVND (reference sequence). The CDR3 here is CASSEVTGELFF. CDR3 nucleotides: TGTGCCAGTAGCGAGGTCACCGGGGAGCTGTTTTTT.

The chain uses TRBV5-4 and TRBJ1-2; D is uncertain. This CDR3 comprises 14 residues. Trimming left V 5 bases short and J 7 bases short, with 18 bases between. Germline CDR1 SGHNT, CDR2 YYREEE (reference sequence). CDR3 DNA sequence: TGTGCCAGCAGATACGGCCCGGGTGCTGGTGGCTACACCTTC. It codes for CASRYGPGAGGYTF.

The chain carries TRBV28 and TRBJ1-2, with 7 bases lining up with TRBD1. This CDR3 has 14 residues. Trimming removed 2 bases from V and 4 bases from J; junction bases left unmatched: 4. Germline assignment: CDR1 MDHEN and CDR2 SYDVKM. CDR3 sequence reads: CASSLKGAGYGYTF. The CDR3 DNA reads as TGTGCCAGCAGTTTAAAGGGGGCGGGCTATGGCTACACCTTC.

The chain employs TRBV19 and TRBJ2-3; 8 nucleotides align to TRBD1. This CDR3 region has 13 residues. CDR1 and CDR2 from the germline V gene are LNHDA and SQIVND (reference sequence). J gave up 8 bases and V 5 bases, and 6 bases lay outside the gene matches. The CDR3 DNA reads TGTGCCAGTAGTCCAGGGACAGGCCCTACGCAGTATTTT. This codes for CASSPGTGPTQYF.

This chain connects TRBV4-2 to TRBJ2-7, with D uncertain. Germline loops: CDR1 LGHNA, CDR2 YNFKEQ. Deletions cut 0 bases from V and 4 bases from J, with 7 bases between. There are 13 residues in the CDR3. The CDR3 DNA is TGTGCCAGCAGCCAAGATTACCAGTACGAGCAGTACTTC. Translating gives CASSQDYQYEQYF.

The gene calls are TRBV6-4 and TRBJ2-3; the match to TRBD2 covers 7 bases. Germline values: CDR1 MRHNA, CDR2 SNTAGT. Unmatched junction bases numbered 14, after V lost 10 bases and J lost 1 base. The CDR3 consists of 16 residues. The chain's CDR3 is CATFTPASGCTDTQYF. For the CDR3, the DNA is TGTGCCACCTTTACTCCCGCTAGCGGCTGCACAGATACGCAGTATTTT.

This clone has a handful of counts. This chain links TRBV5-4 with TRBJ1-2; TRBD1 agrees at 8 bases. CDR3 size: 15 residues. CDR1 and CDR2 from the germline V gene are SGHNT and YYREEE (reference sequence). V gave up 3 bases and J gave up 4 bases; unmatched junction bases: 8. The CDR3 is CASSWKTGDFYGYTF. The CDR3 DNA reads as TGTGCCAGCAGCTGGAAGACAGGGGATTTCTATGGCTACACCTTC.

The chain uses TRBV10-3 and TRBJ2-7, with D uncertain. Germline lookup yields CDR1 ENHRY and CDR2 SYGVKD. V lost 7 bases to trimming and J lost 5 bases, with 15 bases between them. CDR3 length equals 13 residues. The CDR3 is CAITRDKANEQYF. In DNA, the CDR3 is TGTGCCATCACCCGAGACAAGGCCAACGAGCAGTACTTC.

The V call is TRBV3-1 (or the pseudogene TRBV3-2), the J call TRBJ2-1; 7 bases are a match to TRBD2. The CDR3 consists of 16 residues. The J segment lost 8 bases and the V segment lost 4 bases, leaving 14 bases of the junction unmatched. Germline V lookup: CDR1 LGHDT, CDR2 YNNKEL (reference sequence). CDR3 nucleotide sequence: TGTGCCAGCAGCCCCTTTACTAGCGCGAGTTTGCATGAGCAGTTCTTC. It encodes CASSPFTSASLHEQFF.

This chain links TRBV5-5 with TRBJ2-1, with D tentatively TRBD1 (6 bases). CDR1 SGHKS and CDR2 YYEKEE come from the germline V gene (reference sequence). This CDR3 has 15 amino acids. V was trimmed by 0 bases and J by 3 bases, leaving 10 bases between them. The CDR3 sequence: CASSLDRGIYNEQFF. The CDR3 DNA reads as TGTGCCAGCAGCTTGGATAGGGGGATCTACAATGAGCAGTTCTTC.

The chain carries TRBV6-1 and TRBJ1-3, with D uncertain. The germline V and J ends were trimmed by 2 bases and 3 bases, with 8 bases remaining between them. This CDR3 comprises 14 residues. Looked up from germline, CDR1 is MNHNS and CDR2 is SASEGT. The CDR3 is CASSELGSGNTIYF. The CDR3 DNA sequence: TGTGCCAGCAGTGAATTGGGCAGTGGAAACACCATATATTTT.

V is TRBV10-2 and J is TRBJ2-4; TRBD2 agrees at 7 bases. Germline V gives CDR1 WSHSY, CDR2 SAAADI. V dropped 6 bases and J dropped 3; count of bases not matched to a gene: 8. This CDR3 contains 15 residues. In DNA form, the CDR3 reads TGCGCCAGCAGGTCCGGCGGGAGTGACAAAAACATTCAGTACTTC. The encoded protein is CASRSGGSDKNIQYF.

The rearrangement joins TRBV4-1 to TRBJ2-7, with 7 positions matching TRBD1. Germline CDR1 is MGHRA and CDR2 is YSYEKL. This CDR3 spans 13 amino acids. With V trimmed by 2 bases and J by 5 bases, 3 bases remained unmatched. The CDR3 DNA is TGCGCCAGCAGCCAAAGAACAGGGGACGAGCAGTACTTC. Residues: CASSQRTGDEQYF.

The chain is built from TRBV15 and TRBJ2-3; a weak D match, TRBD2 (7 bases). The germline CDR1 and CDR2 sequences are LNHNV and YYDKDF (reference sequence). V lost 2 bases, J lost 2 bases, and 17 bases lay in between. This CDR3 region has 17 residues. The CDR3 DNA reads TGTGCCACCAGCAGATCCCCTCAACGGGGGGCCACAGATACGCAGTATTTT. Its translation: CATSRSPQRGATDTQYF. Together with reference TRBV15 and TRBJ2-3, the CDR3 gives the full variable domain: DAMVIQNPRYQVTQFGKPVTLSCSQTLNHNVMYWYQQKSSQAPKLLFHYYDKDFNNEADTPDNFQSRRPNTSFCFLDIRSPGLGDTAMYLCATSRSPQRGATDTQYFGPGTRLTVL.

The chain recombines TRBV7-2 with TRBJ2-5; the match to TRBD2 covers 9 bases. This CDR3 is 14 amino acids long. Germline assignment: CDR1 SGHTA and CDR2 FQGNSA. The V segment lost 8 bases and the J segment 4 bases; nucleotides outside the gene matches: 8. CDR3 sequence (DNA): TGTGCCAGCCAGTCGCGGGAGGGCCGAGAGACCCAGTACTTC. It yields the protein CASQSREGRETQYF.

The chain carries TRBV19 and TRBJ1-2, with 11 bases that match TRBD1. With 5 bases clipped from V and 4 bases from J, the junction kept 9 bases outside the gene matches. The CDR3 length is 16 residues. Germline loops: CDR1 LNHDA, CDR2 SQIVND (reference sequence). CDR3 in amino acids: CASSPSPGQGVYGYTF. The CDR3 DNA follows: TGTGCCAGTAGTCCCTCCCCGGGACAGGGGGTCTATGGCTACACCTTC.

This rearrangement joins TRBV7-9 to TRBJ2-2, with D possibly being TRBD2 (5 bases). The CDR3 loop spans 13 amino acids. The V end was cut by 2 bases, the J end by 6 bases, with 7 bases between. Per the germline V gene, CDR1 is SEHNR and CDR2 is FQNEAQ (reference sequence). CDR3 residues: CASSLIGAGELFF. The DNA of the CDR3 is TGTGCCAGCAGCTTAATCGGGGCCGGGGAGCTGTTTTTT. Full variable domain (missing parts from reference TRBV7-9 and TRBJ2-2): DTGVSQNPRHKITKRGQNVTFRCDPISEHNRLYWYRQTLGQGPEFLTYFQNEAQLEKSRLLSDRFSAERPKGSFSTLEIQRTEQGDSAMYLCASSLIGAGELFFGEGSRLTVL.

This chain connects TRBV4-3 to TRBJ2-2; 7 bases line up with TRBD1. J was trimmed by 5 bases and V by 3 bases; bases with no gene match: 3. This CDR3 has 14 amino acids. Germline V lookup: CDR1 LGHNA, CDR2 YSLEER. The CDR3 spells CASSHRTGTGELFF. The CDR3, as DNA: TGCGCCAGCAGCCATCGGACAGGTACCGGGGAGCTGTTTTTT.

This clone was observed a single time. This chain links TRBV3-1 (or the pseudogene TRBV3-2) with TRBJ2-1; a possible D gene is TRBD2 (6 bases). The length of the CDR3 is 17 residues. The V and J ends lost 1 base and 9 bases respectively, with 22 bases between them. Per germline, CDR1 LGHDT and CDR2 YNNKEL (reference sequence). The CDR3 loop is CASSQALARDPWFEQFF. The CDR3 DNA follows: TGTGCCAGCAGCCAAGCCCTCGCGCGGGATCCCTGGTTTGAGCAGTTCTTC.

The CDR3 DNA sequence: TGTGCCAGCTCACACGACAGGCGTTACGAGCAGTACTTC. Amino acids: CASSHDRRYEQYF. The chain has TRBV18 and TRBJ2-7; D perhaps matches TRBD1 (6 bases). With 4 bases removed from V and 4 bases from J, the gap between germline ends came to 11 bases. The germline V gene has CDR1 KGHSH and CDR2 LQKENI. The CDR3 spans 13 residues.

This clone was seen just once. The chain carries TRBV5-4 and TRBJ2-5; no reliable D call. V gave up 4 bases and J gave up 2 bases, with 12 bases separating them. The CDR3 consists of 14 residues. In germline, CDR1 is SGHNT, CDR2 YYREEE (reference sequence). The CDR3 DNA reads TGTGCCAGCAGCGCAGAGGTTAAGCAAGAGACCCAGTACTTC. Its translation is CASSAEVKQETQYF.